These T cell receptor beta chains were read from a single sample in a study of cytomegalovirus exposure and HLA in healthy donors. TCRdb keeps only in-frame clones here, not all; method: immunoSEQ multiplex PCR. The table has some 160,000 clones, about 80% seen once. Sequencing was done on a sample of PBMCs. The receptor source for this set is a man in his forties in good health and CMV-seronegative. The CDR3 runs from the conserved cysteine through the conserved F or W. The order of the fields is J gene, V gene, D gene, CDR3 length, clone size, CDR3 protein, CDR3 DNA. D genes are given only for firm matches. Size tells how often a clone was seen (once, few, many) or the class of an expanded clone, and some rows leave it out.

TRBJ2-7 TRBV6-5 TRBD1 13 NA CASRRQGGHEQYF TGTGCCAGCAGACGACAGGGCGGCCACGAGCAGTACTTC
TRBJ1-2 TRBV7-2 TRBD1 15 NA CASSSRQGNYYGYTF TGTGCCAGCAGCTCCCGACAGGGGAATTACTATGGCTACACCTTC
TRBJ1-1 TRBV25-1 NA 14 few CASSDSLTSAEAFF TGTGCCAGCAGTGATTCCCTGACTTCGGCTGAAGCTTTCTTT
TRBJ1-4 TRBV5-1 TRBD1 13 NA CAMDRAKTEKLFF TGCGCCATGGACAGGGCGAAAACCGAAAAACTGTTTTTT
TRBJ2-6 TRBV7-6 NA 14 NA CASSSGPGANVLTF TGTGCCAGCAGCTCAGGGCCGGGGGCCAACGTCCTGACTTTC
TRBJ2-1 TRBV5-1 TRBD1 14 NA CASSLEDRRDEQFF TGCGCCAGCAGCTTGGAGGACAGGCGGGATGAGCAGTTCTTC
TRBJ1-1 TRBV5-1 NA 15 NA CASSIQGRGGTEAFF TGCGCCAGCAGCATCCAGGGGAGGGGGGGCACTGAAGCTTTCTTT
TRBJ1-1 TRBV27 TRBD1 13 NA CASSRGQGTKAFF TGTGCCAGCAGCCGCGGACAGGGGACCAAAGCTTTCTTT
TRBJ1-4 TRBV5-6 TRBD1 14 NA CASSFGQGNEKLFF TGTGCCAGCAGCTTCGGACAGGGGAATGAAAAACTGTTTTTT
TRBJ2-2 TRBV10-3 NA 13 NA CAIKDMNTGELFF TGTGCCATCAAGGACATGAACACCGGGGAGCTGTTTTTT
TRBJ2-1 TRBV5-1 TRBD2 15 once CASNGLAGSYNEQFF TGCGCCAGCAACGGACTAGCGGGCTCCTACAATGAGCAGTTCTTC
TRBJ2-5 TRBV27 TRBD2 17 NA CASSLIPSGSFQETQYF TGTGCCAGCAGTTTAATCCCTAGCGGGAGTTTCCAAGAGACCCAGTACTTC
TRBJ2-7 TRBV9 NA 13 NA CASSVDGGYEQYF TGTGCCAGCAGCGTAGACGGCGGATACGAGCAGTACTTC
TRBJ2-2 TRBV6-5 NA 16 NA CASSYSSSPRTGELFF TGTGCCAGCAGTTACTCCTCCAGCCCGAGGACCGGGGAGCTGTTTTTT
TRBJ2-7 TRBV30 NA 13 NA CAWSVNTAYEQYF TGTGCCTGGAGTGTAAACACCGCCTACGAGCAGTACTTC
TRBJ2-5 TRBV30 TRBD2 16 few CAWSLAGGRYQETQYF TGTGCCTGGAGCCTAGCGGGAGGAAGGTACCAAGAGACCCAGTACTTC
TRBJ2-3 TRBV30 TRBD2 15 NA CAYGAGRPSTDTQYF TGTGCCTATGGAGCGGGACGCCCGAGCACAGATACGCAGTATTTT
TRBJ1-5 TRBV5-5 TRBD1 13 NA CASSPDRNQPQHF TGTGCCAGCAGCCCGGACAGGAATCAGCCCCAGCATTTT
TRBJ2-3 TRBV11-3 TRBD1 16 NA CASSSGDRQSTDTQYF TGTGCCAGCAGCAGTGGGGACAGGCAAAGCACAGATACGCAGTATTTT
TRBJ2-7 TRBV18 NA 14 NA CASSSGQPSYEQYF TGTGCCAGCTCATCCGGACAGCCGTCCTACGAGCAGTACTTC
TRBJ2-7 TRBV27 NA 15 NA CASSLLQGLWHEQYF TGTGCCAGCAGTTTACTTCAGGGGTTGTGGCACGAGCAGTACTTC
TRBJ2-1 TRBV7-2 TRBD1 15 NA CASSSPGTVHNEQFF TGTGCCAGCAGCTCCCCCGGGACAGTCCACAATGAGCAGTTCTTC
TRBJ1-5 TRBV10-2 NA 13 NA CASSEQGGQPQHF TGCGCCAGCAGTGAACAGGGTGGACAGCCCCAGCATTTT
TRBJ2-1 TRBV7-3 NA 13 NA CASSGERMNEQFF TGTGCCAGCTCAGGGGAGAGGATGAATGAGCAGTTCTTC
TRBJ1-2 TRBV7-9 TRBD1 15 NA CASSYPTGGFDGYTF TGTGCCAGCAGCTATCCGACAGGGGGCTTTGATGGCTACACCTTC
TRBJ2-2 TRBV6-5 NA 15 NA CASSYSPSSTGELFF TGTGCCAGCAGTTACTCGCCCTCCAGCACCGGGGAGCTGTTTTTT
TRBJ1-4 TRBV5-1 TRBD1 14 NA CASRIQGAGEKLFF TGCGCCAGCAGGATACAGGGGGCAGGGGAAAAACTGTTTTTT
TRBJ2-7 TRBV30 TRBD2 16 NA CAWSRYAGLASYEQYF TGTGCCTGGAGCAGGTACGCGGGACTAGCTTCCTACGAGCAGTACTTC
TRBJ1-3 TRBV19 NA 15 few CASTLTGNSGNTIYF TGTGCCAGTACCCTTACAGGCAACTCTGGAAACACCATATATTTT
TRBJ2-2 TRBV30 TRBD2 13 NA CAWQRELTGELFF TGTGCCTGGCAGCGGGAGCTCACCGGGGAGCTGTTTTTT
TRBJ2-7 TRBV6-1 NA 13 NA CASSEGSHWEQYF TGTGCCAGCAGTGAAGGGAGTCATTGGGAGCAGTACTTC
TRBJ2-4 TRBV9 NA 14 NA CASSVAAGKNIQYF TGTGCCAGCAGCGTAGCCGCAGGCAAAAACATTCAGTACTTC
TRBJ2-5 TRBV6-5 NA 14 once CASIPKGGRETQYF TGTGCCAGCATTCCCAAGGGGGGGCGAGAGACCCAGTACTTC
TRBJ2-2 TRBV6-4 TRBD2 14 NA CASSEAGGPGELFF TGTGCCAGCAGTGAAGCGGGAGGGCCCGGGGAGCTGTTTTTT
TRBJ1-1 TRBV13 NA 13 few CASSGGFGTEAFF TGTGCCAGCAGCGGGGGGTTCGGCACTGAAGCTTTCTTT
TRBJ2-3 TRBV5-1 NA 14 NA CASSLDQGTDTQYF TGCGCCAGCAGCTTGGACCAGGGCACAGATACGCAGTATTTT
TRBJ2-1 TRBV28 NA 18 NA CASSSVQWGVAANNEQFF TGTGCCAGCAGCTCGGTGCAGTGGGGGGTAGCCGCCAACAATGAGCAGTTCTTC
TRBJ1-4 TRBV10-2 TRBD1 15 once CASSAPGQPNEKLFF TGCGCCAGCTCCGCCCCGGGACAGCCGAATGAAAAACTGTTTTTT
TRBJ2-4 TRBV15 NA 16 NA CATSSGGNLAKNIQYF TGTGCCACCAGCAGTGGCGGGAATCTAGCCAAAAACATTCAGTACTTC
TRBJ1-2 TRBV7-9 NA 14 NA CASSFDAGDDHYTF TGTGCCAGCAGTTTTGACGCAGGGGACGACCACTACACCTTC
TRBJ2-5 TRBV2 NA 13 NA CASSGNRKETQYF TGTGCCAGCAGTGGAAACAGAAAAGAGACCCAGTACTTC
TRBJ2-7 TRBV19 TRBD2 16 NA CASSSFRASGFYEQYF TGTGCCAGTAGTTCCTTCCGGGCTAGCGGCTTCTACGAGCAGTACTTC
TRBJ1-2 TRBV30 NA 13 NA CAWSASPLYGYTF TGTGCCTGGAGTGCGTCCCCTCTCTATGGCTACACCTTC
TRBJ2-7 TRBV5-1 NA 12 NA CASSLSGYEQYF TGCGCCAGCAGCTTATCCGGGTACGAGCAGTACTTC
TRBJ1-2 TRBV5-1 NA 14 NA CASRLEGKGYGYTF TGCGCCAGCAGGCTGGAGGGGAAGGGATATGGCTACACCTTC
TRBJ1-4 TRBV27 NA 18 NA CASSLQVALPGDNEKLFF TGTGCCAGCAGTTTGCAGGTCGCGCTTCCGGGGGATAATGAAAAACTGTTTTTT
TRBJ1-2 TRBV28 NA 14 NA CASSRDGASLGYTF TGTGCCAGCAGCAGAGATGGGGCCTCATTGGGCTACACCTTC
TRBJ1-4 TRBV5-1 TRBD1 15 NA CASSAGQGKNEKLFF TGCGCCAGCAGCGCAGGACAGGGGAAAAATGAAAAACTGTTTTTT
TRBJ2-7 TRBV21-1 NA 14 NA CASSTLRDRDEQYF TGTGCCAGCAGCACCCTCCGGGACAGGGACGAGCAGTACTTC
TRBJ2-7 TRBV5-6 NA 13 NA CASSFRQPGEQYF TGTGCCAGCAGCTTCAGACAGCCCGGGGAGCAGTACTTC
TRBJ2-1 TRBV2 NA 13 NA CASSIPLTNEQFF TGTGCCAGCTCCATTCCCCTAACCAATGAGCAGTTCTTC
TRBJ2-6 TRBV5-1 TRBD1 16 NA CASSLGDRAGANVLTF TGCGCCAGCAGCTTGGGGGACAGGGCTGGGGCCAACGTCCTGACTTTC
TRBJ2-2 TRBV11-3 NA 13 NA CASSLDPGGELFF TGTGCCAGCAGCTTAGATCCGGGCGGGGAGCTGTTTTTT
TRBJ1-1 TRBV6-5 NA 13 NA CASSYSRGTEAFF TGTGCCAGCAGTTACTCTCGGGGGACTGAAGCTTTCTTT
TRBJ1-1 TRBV5-1 NA 13 NA CASSVRENTEAFF TGCGCCAGCAGCGTGAGGGAGAACACTGAAGCTTTCTTT